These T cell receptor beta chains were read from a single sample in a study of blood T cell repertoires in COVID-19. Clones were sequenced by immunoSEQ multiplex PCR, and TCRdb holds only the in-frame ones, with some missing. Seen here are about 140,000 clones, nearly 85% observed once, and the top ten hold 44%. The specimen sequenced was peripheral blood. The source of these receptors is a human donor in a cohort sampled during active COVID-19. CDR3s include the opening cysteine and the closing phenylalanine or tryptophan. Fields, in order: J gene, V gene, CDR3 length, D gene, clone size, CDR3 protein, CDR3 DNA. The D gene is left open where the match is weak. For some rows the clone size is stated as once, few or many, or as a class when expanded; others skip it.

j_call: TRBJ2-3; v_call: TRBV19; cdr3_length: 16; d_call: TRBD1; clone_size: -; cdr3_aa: CASSRRDRGRRDTQYF; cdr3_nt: TGTGCCAGTAGTCGCCGGGACAGGGGGCGCCGAGATACGCAGTATTTT
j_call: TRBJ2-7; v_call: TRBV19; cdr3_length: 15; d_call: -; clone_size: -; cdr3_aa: CASRLSGTGAYEQYF; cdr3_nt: TGTGCCAGTAGGCTATCCGGGACGGGAGCCTACGAGCAGTACTTC
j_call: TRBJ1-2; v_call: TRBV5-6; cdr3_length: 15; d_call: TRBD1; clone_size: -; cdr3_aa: CASSLVQGANYGYTF; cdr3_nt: TGTGCCAGCAGCTTGGTTCAGGGGGCTAACTATGGCTACACCTTC
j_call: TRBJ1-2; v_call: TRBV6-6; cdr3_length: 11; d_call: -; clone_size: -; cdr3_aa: CASSYTRGYTF; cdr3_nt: TGTGCCAGCAGTTACACCAGGGGTTACACCTTC
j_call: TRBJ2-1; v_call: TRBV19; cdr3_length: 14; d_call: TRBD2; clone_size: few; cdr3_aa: CASSMTTSAGEQFF; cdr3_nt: TGTGCCAGTAGTATGACCACTAGCGCGGGTGAGCAGTTCTTC
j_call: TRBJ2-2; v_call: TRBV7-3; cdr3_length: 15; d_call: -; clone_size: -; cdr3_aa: CASSLMASLTGELFF; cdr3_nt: TGTGCCAGCAGCTTAATGGCTAGTCTTACCGGGGAGCTGTTTTTT
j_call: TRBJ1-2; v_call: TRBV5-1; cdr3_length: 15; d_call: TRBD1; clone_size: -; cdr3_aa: CASSSSWTGDYGYTF; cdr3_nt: TGCGCCAGCAGCTCAAGCTGGACAGGGGACTATGGCTACACCTTC
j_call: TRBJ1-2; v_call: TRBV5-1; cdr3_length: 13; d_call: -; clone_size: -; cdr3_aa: CASSLEQGHGYTF; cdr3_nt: TGCGCCAGCAGCTTGGAACAGGGTCATGGCTACACCTTC
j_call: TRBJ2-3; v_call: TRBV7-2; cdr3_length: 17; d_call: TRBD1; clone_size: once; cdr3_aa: CASSSHGQGVWTDTQYF; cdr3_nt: TGTGCCAGCAGCTCCCACGGACAGGGAGTATGGACAGATACGCAGTATTTT
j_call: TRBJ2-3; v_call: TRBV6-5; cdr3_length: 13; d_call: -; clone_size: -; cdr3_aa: CASRPTALDTQYF; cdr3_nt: TGTGCCAGCAGGCCTACAGCTCTAGATACGCAGTATTTT
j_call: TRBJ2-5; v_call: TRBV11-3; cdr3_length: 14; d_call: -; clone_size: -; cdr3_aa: CASSRGPGRETQYF; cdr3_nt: TGTGCCAGCAGCCGAGGGCCAGGGAGGGAGACCCAGTACTTC
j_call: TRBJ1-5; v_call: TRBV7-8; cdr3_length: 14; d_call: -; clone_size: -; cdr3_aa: CASSPWGGWQPQHF; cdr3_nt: TGTGCCAGCAGCCCCTGGGGAGGGTGGCAGCCCCAGCATTTT
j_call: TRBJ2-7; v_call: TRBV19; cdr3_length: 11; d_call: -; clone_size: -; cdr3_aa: CASSNRVEQYF; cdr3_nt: TGTGCCAGTAGTAACAGGGTCGAGCAGTACTTC
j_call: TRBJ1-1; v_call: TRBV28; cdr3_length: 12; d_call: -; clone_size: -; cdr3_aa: CASSLLRGEAFF; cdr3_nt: TGTGCCAGCAGTTTACTGAGAGGAGAAGCTTTCTTT
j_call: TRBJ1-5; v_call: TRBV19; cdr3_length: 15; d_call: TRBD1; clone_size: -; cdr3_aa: CASSIALRGAGPQHF; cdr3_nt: TGTGCCAGTAGTATAGCTCTCAGGGGGGCGGGGCCCCAGCATTTT
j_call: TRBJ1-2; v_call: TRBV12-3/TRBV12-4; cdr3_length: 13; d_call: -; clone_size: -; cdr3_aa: CASSFTGYNGYTF; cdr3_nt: TGTGCCAGCAGTTTTACAGGGTATAACGGCTACACCTTC
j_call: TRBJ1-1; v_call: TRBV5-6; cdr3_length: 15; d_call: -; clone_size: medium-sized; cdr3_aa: CASSWERQLNTEAFF; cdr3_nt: TGTGCCAGCAGCTGGGAGAGGCAGTTGAACACTGAAGCTTTCTTT
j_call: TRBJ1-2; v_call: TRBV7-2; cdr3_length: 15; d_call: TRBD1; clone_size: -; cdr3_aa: CASSLMTGTHSGYTF; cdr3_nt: TGTGCCAGCAGCTTAATGACAGGGACCCACTCTGGCTACACCTTC
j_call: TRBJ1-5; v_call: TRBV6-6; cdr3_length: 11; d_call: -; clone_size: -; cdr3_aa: CATGNNQPQHF; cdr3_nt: TGTGCCACCGGGAACAATCAGCCCCAGCATTTT
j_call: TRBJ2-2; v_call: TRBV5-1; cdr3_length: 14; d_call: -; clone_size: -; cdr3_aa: CASSLYRNTGELFF; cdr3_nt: TGCGCCAGCAGCTTGTATAGGAACACCGGGGAGCTGTTTTTT
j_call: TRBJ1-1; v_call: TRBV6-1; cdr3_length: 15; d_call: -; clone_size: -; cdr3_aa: CASSEWGRGNTEAFF; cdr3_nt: TGTGCCAGCAGTGAGTGGGGGAGGGGGAACACTGAAGCTTTCTTT
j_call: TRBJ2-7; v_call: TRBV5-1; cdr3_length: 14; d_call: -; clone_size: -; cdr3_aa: CASSFGDGTAPGYF; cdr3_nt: -
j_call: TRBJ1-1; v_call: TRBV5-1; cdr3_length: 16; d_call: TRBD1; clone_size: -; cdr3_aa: CASSPWTGSRNTEAFF; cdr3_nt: TGCGCCAGCAGCCCCTGGACAGGGAGCAGGAACACTGAAGCTTTCTTT
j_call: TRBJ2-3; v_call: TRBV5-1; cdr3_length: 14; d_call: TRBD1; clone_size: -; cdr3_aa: CASSETGGRDTQYF; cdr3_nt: TGCGCCAGCAGTGAGACAGGGGGGAGAGATACGCAGTATTTT
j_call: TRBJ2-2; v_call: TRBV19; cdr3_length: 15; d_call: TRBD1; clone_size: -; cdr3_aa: CASSRDRGGTGELFF; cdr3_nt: TGTGCCAGTAGTAGGGACAGGGGCGGCACCGGGGAGCTGTTTTTT
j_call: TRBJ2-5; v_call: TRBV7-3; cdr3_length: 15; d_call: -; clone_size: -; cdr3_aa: CASSLTMSPQETQYF; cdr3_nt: TGTGCCAGCAGCTTAACAATGAGCCCCCAAGAGACCCAGTACTTC
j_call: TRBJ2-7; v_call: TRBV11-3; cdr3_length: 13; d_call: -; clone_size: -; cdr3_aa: CASSLEVSYEQYF; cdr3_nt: TGTGCCAGCAGCTTGGAGGTTAGCTACGAGCAGTACTTC
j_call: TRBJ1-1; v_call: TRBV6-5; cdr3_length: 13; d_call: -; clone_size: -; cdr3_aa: CASRAGSNTEAFF; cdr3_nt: TGTGCCAGCAGGGCGGGGAGTAACACTGAAGCTTTCTTT
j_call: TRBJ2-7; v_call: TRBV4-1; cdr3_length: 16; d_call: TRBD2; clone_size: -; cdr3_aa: CASSQEFPGGSYEQYF; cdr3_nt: TGCGCCAGCAGCCAAGAGTTCCCGGGAGGCTCCTACGAGCAGTACTTC
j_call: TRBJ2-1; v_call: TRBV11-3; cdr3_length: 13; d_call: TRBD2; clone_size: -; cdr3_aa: CASMTSGGAEQFF; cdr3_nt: TGTGCCAGCATGACTAGCGGGGGGGCCGAGCAGTTCTTC
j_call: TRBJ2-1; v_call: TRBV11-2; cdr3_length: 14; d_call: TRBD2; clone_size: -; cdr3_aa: CASSSTAGGGEQFF; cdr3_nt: TGTGCCAGCAGCTCCACCGCGGGGGGGGGTGAGCAGTTCTTC
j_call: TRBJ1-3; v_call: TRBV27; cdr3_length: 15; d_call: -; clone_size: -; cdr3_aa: CASSLGGAAGNTIYF; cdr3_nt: TGTGCCAGCAGTTTAGGGGGGGCGGCTGGAAACACCATATATTTT
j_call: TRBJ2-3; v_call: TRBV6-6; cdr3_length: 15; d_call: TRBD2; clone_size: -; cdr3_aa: CASSFDSGAADTQYF; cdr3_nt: TGTGCCAGCAGTTTCGATAGCGGGGCGGCAGATACGCAGTATTTT
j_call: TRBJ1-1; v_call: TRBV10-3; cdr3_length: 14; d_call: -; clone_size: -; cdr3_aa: CAISERQLYTEAFF; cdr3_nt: TGTGCCATCAGTGAAAGACAGTTATACACTGAAGCTTTCTTT
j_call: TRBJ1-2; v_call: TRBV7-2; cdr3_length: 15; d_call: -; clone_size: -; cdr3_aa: CASSSSPLQGYGYTF; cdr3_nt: TGTGCCAGCAGCTCCAGTCCCCTCCAGGGCTATGGCTACACCTTC
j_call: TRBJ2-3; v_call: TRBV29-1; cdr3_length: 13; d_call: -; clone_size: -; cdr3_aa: CSVTGASTDTQYF; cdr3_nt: TGCAGCGTAACAGGCGCTAGCACAGATACGCAGTATTTT
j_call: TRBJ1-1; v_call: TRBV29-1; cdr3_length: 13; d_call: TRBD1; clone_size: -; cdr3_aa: CSVVGQGGTEAFF; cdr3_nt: TGCAGCGTTGTTGGGCAGGGGGGCACTGAAGCTTTCTTT
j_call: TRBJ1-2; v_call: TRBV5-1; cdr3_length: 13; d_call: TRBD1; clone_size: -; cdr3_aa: CASSPGQSYGYTF; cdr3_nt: TGCGCCAGCAGCCCGGGACAGAGCTATGGCTACACCTTC
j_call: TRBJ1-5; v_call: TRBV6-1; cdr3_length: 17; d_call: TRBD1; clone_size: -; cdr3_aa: CASSEGHRGLRNQPQHF; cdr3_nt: TGTGCCAGCAGTGAAGGTCACAGGGGTCTAAGAAATCAGCCCCAGCATTTT
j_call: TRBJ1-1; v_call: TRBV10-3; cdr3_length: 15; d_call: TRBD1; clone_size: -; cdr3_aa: CAISEPTGENTEAFF; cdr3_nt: TGTGCCATCAGTGAGCCGACAGGGGAGAACACTGAAGCTTTCTTT
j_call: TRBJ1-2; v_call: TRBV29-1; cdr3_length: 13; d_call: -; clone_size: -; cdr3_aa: CSVDPSGNYGYTF; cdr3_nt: TGCAGCGTTGACCCTTCGGGGAATTATGGCTACACCTTC
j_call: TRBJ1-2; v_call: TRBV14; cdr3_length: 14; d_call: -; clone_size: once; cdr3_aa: CASSQVRGVYGYTF; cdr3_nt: TGTGCCAGCAGCCAAGTACGGGGGGTCTATGGCTACACCTTC
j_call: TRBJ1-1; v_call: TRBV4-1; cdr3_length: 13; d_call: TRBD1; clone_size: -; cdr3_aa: CASSPTGVAEAFF; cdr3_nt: TGCGCCAGCAGCCCGACAGGGGTAGCCGAAGCTTTCTTT
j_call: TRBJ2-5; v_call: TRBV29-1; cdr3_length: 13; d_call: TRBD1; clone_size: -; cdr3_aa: CSGRDRGFETQYF; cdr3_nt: TGCAGCGGCCGGGACAGGGGTTTTGAGACCCAGTACTTC
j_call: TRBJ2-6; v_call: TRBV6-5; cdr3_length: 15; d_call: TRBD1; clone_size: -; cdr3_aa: CASSSTGYGANVLTF; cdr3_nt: TGTGCCAGCAGTTCGACAGGGTACGGGGCCAACGTCCTGACTTTC
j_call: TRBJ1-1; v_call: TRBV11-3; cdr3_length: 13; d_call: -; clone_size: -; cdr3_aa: CASSLQGNTEAFF; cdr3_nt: TGTGCCAGCAGCTTACAGGGAAATACTGAAGCTTTCTTT
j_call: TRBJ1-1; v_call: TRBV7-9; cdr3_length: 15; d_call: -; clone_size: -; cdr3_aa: CASSLGGLQNTEAFF; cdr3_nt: TGTGCCAGCAGCTTAGGAGGACTGCAGAACACTGAAGCTTTCTTT
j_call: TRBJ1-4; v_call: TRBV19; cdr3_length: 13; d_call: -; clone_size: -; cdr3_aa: CASKGEVIEKLFF; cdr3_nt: TGTGCCAGTAAAGGGGAGGTGATTGAAAAACTGTTTTTT
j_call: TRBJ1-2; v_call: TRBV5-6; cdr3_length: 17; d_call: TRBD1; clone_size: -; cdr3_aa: CASSNQDRGMRGYGYTF; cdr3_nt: TGTGCCAGCAGCAACCAGGACAGGGGAATGAGAGGGTATGGCTACACCTTC
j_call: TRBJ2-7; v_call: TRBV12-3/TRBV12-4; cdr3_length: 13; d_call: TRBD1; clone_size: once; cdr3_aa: CASRRDRADEQYF; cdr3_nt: TGTGCCAGCAGAAGGGACAGGGCAGACGAGCAGTACTTC
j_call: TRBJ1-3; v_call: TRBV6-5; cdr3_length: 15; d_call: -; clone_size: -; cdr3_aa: CASTKDGLSGNTIYF; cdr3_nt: TGTGCCAGCACCAAGGACGGACTCTCTGGAAACACCATATATTTT
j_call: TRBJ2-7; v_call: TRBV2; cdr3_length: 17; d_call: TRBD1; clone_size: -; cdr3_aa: CASTLRTGRTGGDEQYF; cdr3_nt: TGTGCCAGCACTCTGCGAACCGGTCGGACAGGGGGCGACGAGCAGTACTTC
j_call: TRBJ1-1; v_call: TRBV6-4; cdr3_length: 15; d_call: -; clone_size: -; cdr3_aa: CASSDSAGGNTEAFF; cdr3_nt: TGTGCCAGCAGTGACTCGGCAGGAGGGAACACTGAAGCTTTCTTT
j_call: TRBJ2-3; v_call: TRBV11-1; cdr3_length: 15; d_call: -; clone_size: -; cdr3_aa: CASSLELLETDTQYF; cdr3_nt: TGTGCCAGCAGCTTAGAGTTGCTAGAAACAGATACGCAGTATTTT
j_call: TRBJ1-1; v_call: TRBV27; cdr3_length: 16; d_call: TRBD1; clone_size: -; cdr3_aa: CASSPLDRGKNTEAFF; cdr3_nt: TGTGCCAGCAGTCCCTTAGACAGGGGGAAGAACACTGAAGCTTTCTTT
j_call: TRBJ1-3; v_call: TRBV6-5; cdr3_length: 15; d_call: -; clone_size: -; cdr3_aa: CASSLMDSSGNTIYF; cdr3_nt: TGTGCCAGCAGCCTGATGGACTCCTCTGGAAACACCATATATTTT
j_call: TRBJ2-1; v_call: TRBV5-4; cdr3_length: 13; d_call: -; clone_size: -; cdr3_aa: CASSLSGSSEQFF; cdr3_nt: TGTGCCAGCAGCTTGTCGGGTAGCAGTGAGCAGTTCTTC
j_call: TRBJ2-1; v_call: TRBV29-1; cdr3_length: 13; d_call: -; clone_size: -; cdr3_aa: CSAKVGSHNEQFF; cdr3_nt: TGCAGCGCCAAGGTCGGGTCCCACAATGAGCAGTTCTTC